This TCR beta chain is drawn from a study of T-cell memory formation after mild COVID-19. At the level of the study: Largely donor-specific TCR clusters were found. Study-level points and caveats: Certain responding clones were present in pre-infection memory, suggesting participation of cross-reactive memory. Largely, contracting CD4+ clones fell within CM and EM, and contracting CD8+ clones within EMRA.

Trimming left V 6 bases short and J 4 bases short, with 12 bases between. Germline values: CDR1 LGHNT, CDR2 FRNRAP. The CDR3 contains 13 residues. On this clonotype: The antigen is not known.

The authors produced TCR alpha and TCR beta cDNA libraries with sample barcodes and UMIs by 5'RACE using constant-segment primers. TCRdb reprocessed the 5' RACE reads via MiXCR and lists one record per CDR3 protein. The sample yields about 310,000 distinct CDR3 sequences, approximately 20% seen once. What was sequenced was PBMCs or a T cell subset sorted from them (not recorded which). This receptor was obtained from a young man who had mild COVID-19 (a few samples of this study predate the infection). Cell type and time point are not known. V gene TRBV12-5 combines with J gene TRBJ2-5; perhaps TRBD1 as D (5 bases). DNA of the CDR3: TGTGCTAGTGGGGAAGGGGTTAGAGAGACCCAGTACTTC. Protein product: CASGEGVRETQYF.